This TCR beta chain was sequenced in a study of human CD4 T cells and Enterobacteriaceae. Study-wide findings and caveats: Ex vivo clonotype reactivity was inferred only by sequence matching.

The memory gate held CD4+ cells that were not CD45RA+CCR7+CD95- naive cells, over 95% pure. Blood from healthy donors was obtained in Switzerland from donation centers. The CDR3 runs 19 residues. Germline V lookup: CDR1 MGHRA, CDR2 YSYEKL. V was clipped by 1 base and J by 0 bases, with 22 bases between them. On this clone itself: Antigen: not known.

Produced via immunoSEQ multiplex PCR; TCRdb's table is partial and in-frame only. The sample has fewer than 35,000 clones, 80% to 90% seen once. Sequenced sample: memory CD4+ T cells from blood. The chain carries TRBV4-1 and TRBJ2-7; the D is unclear. The TCR comes from a human donor in good health. CDR3 nucleotides: TGCGCCAGCAGCCAAGGTCTATTTTCGCTTAAAAGGAGCTCCTACGAGCAGTACTTC. As protein: CASSQGLFSLKRSSYEQYF.